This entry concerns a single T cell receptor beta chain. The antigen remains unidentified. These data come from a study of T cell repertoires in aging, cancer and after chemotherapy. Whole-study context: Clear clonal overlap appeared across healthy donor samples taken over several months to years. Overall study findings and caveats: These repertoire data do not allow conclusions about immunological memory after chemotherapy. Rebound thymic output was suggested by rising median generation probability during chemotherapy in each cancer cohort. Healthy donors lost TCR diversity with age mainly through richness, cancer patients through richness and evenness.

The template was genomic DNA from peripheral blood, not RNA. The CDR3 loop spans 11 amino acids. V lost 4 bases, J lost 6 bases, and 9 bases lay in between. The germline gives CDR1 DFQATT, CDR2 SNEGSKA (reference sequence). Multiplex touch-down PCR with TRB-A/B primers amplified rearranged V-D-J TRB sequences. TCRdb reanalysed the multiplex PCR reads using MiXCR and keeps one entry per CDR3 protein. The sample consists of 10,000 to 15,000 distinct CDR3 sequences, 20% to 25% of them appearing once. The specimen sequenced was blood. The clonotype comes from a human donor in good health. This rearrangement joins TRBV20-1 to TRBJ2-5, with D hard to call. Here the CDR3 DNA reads TGCAGTGCTATCTTTTTGAAGACCCAGTACTTC. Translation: CSAIFLKTQYF.